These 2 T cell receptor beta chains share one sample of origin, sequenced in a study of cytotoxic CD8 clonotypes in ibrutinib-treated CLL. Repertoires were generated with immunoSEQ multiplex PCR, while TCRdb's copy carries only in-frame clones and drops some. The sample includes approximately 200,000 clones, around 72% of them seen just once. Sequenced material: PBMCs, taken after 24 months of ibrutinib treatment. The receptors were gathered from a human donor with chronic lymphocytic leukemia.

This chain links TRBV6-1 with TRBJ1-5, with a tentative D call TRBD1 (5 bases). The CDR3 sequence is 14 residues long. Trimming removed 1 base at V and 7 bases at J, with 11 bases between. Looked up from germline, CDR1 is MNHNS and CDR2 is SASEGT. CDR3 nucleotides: TGTGCCAGCAGTGAAGGGACTAGGGACCAGCCCCAGCATTTT. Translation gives CASSEGTRDQPQHF.

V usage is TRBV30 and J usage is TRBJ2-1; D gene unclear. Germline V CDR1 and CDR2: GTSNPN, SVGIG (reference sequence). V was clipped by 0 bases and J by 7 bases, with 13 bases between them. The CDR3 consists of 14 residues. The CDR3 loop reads CAWSVLIWQNEQFF. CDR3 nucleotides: TGTGCCTGGAGTGTACTGATTTGGCAGAATGAGCAGTTCTTC.